This TCR beta chain originates from a study of memory CD4+ T cells and cytomegalovirus serostatus. On the study more broadly: This sample comes from healthy Belgian adults, about nine CMV seropositive, approximately 23 seronegative.

The study, taken as a whole, reports: The CMV-associated TCR signature appears largely within the CD4+ memory repertoire. Median bootstrapped AUC for CMV status was about 0.95 originally, just under 0.93 US-trained.

In the source study's methods: Out-of-frame sequences were removed, leaving 2 million or so distinct TCRbeta sequences. TCRdb's table, derived via immunoSEQ multiplex PCR, lists solely in-frame clones and lacks some. The V and J calls and clone size come from that table; D and trimming were worked out from the DNA. This table has 50,000 to 60,000 clones, approximately 80% appearing once. Single viable CD3+CD4+CD8-CD45RO+ cells were sorted as the memory CD4+ T cells. Comments on this clone: Its target is not known.

The sequence derives from an adult in good health and CMV-seronegative. Sequencing was done on a sample of memory CD4+ T cells from blood.

The CDR3 DNA reads TGTGCCAGCAGTGGACAGTCTAGCAATCAGCCCCAGCATTTT. It yields the protein CASSGQSSNQPQHF. The gene calls are TRBV6-1 and TRBJ1-5, with D possibly TRBD1 on 5 matching bases. This CDR3 contains 14 residues. Germline V CDR1 and CDR2: MNHNS, SASEGT. V lost 4 bases to trimming and J lost 0 bases, with 7 bases between them.